The 22 T cell receptor beta chains given below trace back to one sample, sequenced in a study of technical replicates of blood from a handful of donors. Profiling relied on immunoSEQ multiplex PCR, and the TCRdb table lists in-frame clones only, not all of them. The sample lists approximately 76,000 clones, about 86% occurring once. The sequenced material came from PBMCs. These receptors originate from a human donor in good health. Some clones in this sample may be carry-over from other donors' samples.

The chain combines TRBV18 with TRBJ2-7; D is perhaps TRBD1 (6 bases). The CDR3 extends over 12 amino acids. Trimming stripped 5 bases from V and 3 bases from J, with 8 bases between. Germline V CDR1 and CDR2: KGHSH, LQKENI. CDR3 loop: CASSGTNYEQYF. CDR3 DNA sequence: TGTGCCAGCTCAGGGACAAACTACGAGCAGTACTTC.

The chain recombines TRBV11-3 with TRBJ2-1; 7 bases fit TRBD2. The CDR3 extends over 15 amino acids. V shed 2 bases and J 5 bases; nucleotides not matched to a gene: 6. CDR1 is SGHNT, CDR2 YENEEA, per germline. The CDR3 here is CASSLRASGNNEQFF. The CDR3, as DNA: TGTGCCAGCAGCTTAAGGGCTAGCGGAAACAATGAGCAGTTCTTC.

The CDR3 here is CASRPILRSYEQYF. The DNA for the CDR3 is TGCGCCAGCAGGCCTATACTCAGGTCCTACGAGCAGTACTTC. The chain joins TRBV4-1 to TRBJ2-7; no clear D gene. Germline V gene sequence: CDR1 MGHRA, CDR2 YSYEKL. Trimming cost V 6 bases and J 1 base, with 13 bases left between them. This CDR3 is 14 amino acids long.

The genes are TRBV4-1 and TRBJ2-7, with 12 bases matching TRBD2. With V trimmed by 0 bases and J by 4 bases, 10 bases remained unmatched. Germline V gives CDR1 MGHRA, CDR2 YSYEKL. This CDR3 comprises 18 residues. The CDR3 region has the DNA TGCGCCAGCAGCCAAGAGTGGGGGAGACTAGCGGGAGTTTACGAGCAGTACTTC. This gives the protein CASSQEWGRLAGVYEQYF.

The gene calls are TRBV7-2 and TRBJ2-1, with 7 nucleotides matching TRBD2. CDR1 and CDR2 from the germline V gene are SGHTA and FQGNSA. The CDR3 extends over 17 amino acids. The ends lost 1 base at V and 3 bases at J; junction bases unmatched: 9. CDR3 residues: CASSLEFGTTIYNEQFF. CDR3 DNA sequence: TGTGCCAGCAGCTTAGAATTTGGGACTACAATCTACAATGAGCAGTTCTTC.

The chain employs TRBV5-1 and TRBJ2-7; TRBD2 matches at 14 bases. This CDR3 region has 17 residues. The junction had 4 bases not matched to a gene; V was cut back by 0 bases and J by 2 bases. Germline-derived CDR1 and CDR2 are SGHRS and YFSETQ. CDR3 bases: TGCGCCAGCAGCTTGGTTCCGGGACTAGCGGGAGCCTACGAGCAGTACTTC. Translating gives CASSLVPGLAGAYEQYF. Using reference TRBV5-1 and TRBJ2-7 for the parts outside the CDR3, the full variable domain is KAGVTQTPRYLIKTRGQQVTLSCSPISGHRSVSWYQQTPGQGLQFLFEYFSETQRNKGNFPGRFSGRQFSNSRSEMNVSTLELGDSALYLCASSLVPGLAGAYEQYFGPGTRLTVT.

This clone appeared a single time. V is TRBV11-2 and J is TRBJ2-2, with TRBD1 as a possible D gene (6 bases). Between the trimmed V and J ends, which lost 5 bases and 8 bases, there was a span of 12 bases. Germline V lookup: CDR1 SGHAT, CDR2 FQNNGV. CDR3 length: 13 amino acids. The DNA of the CDR3 is TGTGCCAGCAGCCTTGAGGGGGATGGGGAGCTGTTTTTT. Protein product: CASSLEGDGELFF.

The chain is built from TRBV2 and TRBJ1-1, with a tentative D call TRBD1 (6 bases). V was shortened by 5 bases and J by 4 bases, with 20 bases between the two germline ends. This CDR3 region has 16 residues. Germline V lookup: CDR1 SNHLY, CDR2 FYNNEI. The CDR3 protein is CASSFTDAGVSTEAFF. As DNA, the CDR3 is TGTGCCAGCAGTTTTACCGATGCAGGGGTGAGCACTGAAGCTTTCTTT.

The chain's CDR3 is CASSLLAALRDEQFF. The DNA of the CDR3 is TGTGCCAGCAGCTTATTAGCGGCCCTGAGAGATGAGCAGTTCTTC. V and J are TRBV5-6 and TRBJ2-1; D perhaps matches TRBD2 (6 bases). V was cut by 2 bases and J by 8 bases, with 17 bases left in between. This CDR3 has 15 residues. Germline V CDR1 and CDR2: SGHDT, YYEEEE.

The genes are TRBV6-5 and TRBJ1-1; a weak D match, TRBD1 (5 bases). Trimming removed 7 bases at V and 7 bases at J, with 19 bases between. CDR3 length: 14 residues. CDR1 MNHEY and CDR2 SVGAGI come from the germline V gene. The CDR3 DNA reads as TGTGCCAGCAATCAAGACAGTTCCAGGATTGAAGCTTTCTTT. Translation gives CASNQDSSRIEAFF.

The gene calls are TRBV18 and TRBJ2-7; D might be TRBD1 (6 bases). The CDR3 is 12 amino acids. Germline V lookup: CDR1 KGHSH, CDR2 LQKENI. Trimming pared 6 bases from V and 4 bases from J, leaving 10 bases between. This CDR3 is CASSLDRYEQYF. The CDR3 DNA sequence: TGTGCCAGCTCCCTCGACAGGTACGAGCAGTACTTC.

This chain uses TRBV6-4 with TRBJ1-3; D unresolved. The CDR3 has 13 residues. CDR1 and CDR2 (germline): MRHNA, SNTAGT. Trimming removed 10 bases from V and 2 bases from J, with 12 bases in between. CDR3 coding DNA: TGTGCCACCCGAGAGGAGGCTGGAAACACCATATATTTT. Protein: CATREEAGNTIYF.

The chain carries TRBV5-6 and TRBJ1-2; no clear D. V was cut by 3 bases and J by 6 bases, with 12 bases left in between. The germline CDR1 and CDR2 sequences are SGHDT and YYEEEE. CDR3 length equals 13 residues. CDR3 bases: TGTGCCAGCAGCTCGGGATTTGGAAATGGCTACACCTTC. Translating gives CASSSGFGNGYTF.

This chain joins TRBV5-8 and TRBJ1-1, with TRBD1 matching over 10 bases. The CDR3 runs 15 residues. Germline assignment: CDR1 SGHTS and CDR2 YDEGEE. V shed 5 bases, J shed 2 bases, and the junction held 6 bases outside the gene matches. The CDR3: CASRRTGGPNTEAFF. As DNA, the CDR3 is TGTGCCAGCAGGAGGACAGGGGGGCCTAACACTGAAGCTTTCTTT.

This chain uses TRBV7-9 with TRBJ1-4, with 8 bases fitting TRBD1. Germline loops: CDR1 SEHNR, CDR2 FQNEAQ (reference sequence). V lost 6 bases and J lost 5; bases outside the gene matches: 5. The CDR3 is 14 residues long. The CDR3 here is CASRETGVNEKLFF. The DNA of the CDR3 is TGTGCCAGCAGGGAGACAGGGGTGAATGAAAAACTGTTTTTT.

The genes are TRBV19 and TRBJ2-7, with 9 bases fitting TRBD2. The CDR3 totals 14 residues. Germline V gene sequence: CDR1 LNHDA, CDR2 SQIVND (reference sequence). Trimming cost V 5 bases and J 3 bases; bases outside gene matches: 5. The CDR3 protein is CASSDQTSGYEQYF. In DNA form, the CDR3 reads TGTGCCAGTAGTGACCAGACTAGCGGCTACGAGCAGTACTTC. Together with reference TRBV19 and TRBJ2-7, the CDR3 gives the full variable domain: DGGITQSPKYLFRKEGQNVTLSCEQNLNHDAMYWYRQDPGQGLRLIYYSQIVNDFQKGDIAEGYSVSREKKESFPLTVTSAQKNPTAFYLCASSDQTSGYEQYFGPGTRLTVT.

The chain uses TRBV7-2 and TRBJ2-1, with 9 bases fitting TRBD2. CDR1 and CDR2 from the germline V gene are SGHTA and FQGNSA. CDR3 size: 16 residues. V dropped 7 bases and J dropped 4; count of bases not matched to a gene: 11. The CDR3 nucleotides read TGTGCCAGCACATCCCGCGGGGGGGAAATTTACAATGAGCAGTTCTTC. This encodes CASTSRGGEIYNEQFF.

The genes are TRBV30 and TRBJ1-3, with D maybe TRBD1 (6 bases). Germline values: CDR1 GTSNPN, CDR2 SVGIG (reference sequence). This CDR3 has 15 residues. V was trimmed by 0 bases and J by 0 bases, leaving 9 bases between them. The CDR3 bases are TGTGCCTGGAGTGTAGGGGGTCGCTCTGGAAACACCATATATTTT. Its protein is CAWSVGGRSGNTIYF.

The chain links TRBV30 to TRBJ1-3; D not resolved. Germline values: CDR1 GTSNPN, CDR2 SVGIG (reference sequence). This CDR3 has 12 amino acids. The V gene lost 2 bases and the J gene lost 4 bases, with 6 bases spanning the gap. The CDR3 nucleotides are TGTGCCTGGAGTATAGAGGGAAACACCATATATTTT. Translated, it gives CAWSIEGNTIYF.

The V call is TRBV19, the J call TRBJ2-6; 8 bases agree with TRBD1. The germline CDR1 and CDR2 sequences are LNHDA and SQIVND (reference sequence). Germline trimming cut 5 bases from V and 0 bases from J; bases unmatched to any gene: 12. The CDR3 is 19 residues long. The CDR3: CASSPGQGRWVSGANVLTF. The CDR3 DNA reads as TGTGCCAGTAGTCCCGGACAGGGTAGGTGGGTCTCTGGGGCCAACGTCCTGACTTTC.

The CDR3 region is CASSGQPTGTGGTGELFF. As DNA, the CDR3 is TGTGCCAGCAGTGGTCAACCGACCGGGACAGGTGGGACCGGGGAGCTGTTTTTT. The chain couples TRBV2 to TRBJ2-2; 8 bases map to TRBD1. CDR1 and CDR2 (germline): SNHLY, FYNNEI. The ends lost 4 bases at V and 5 bases at J; junction bases unmatched: 15. CDR3 size: 18 residues.

This sequence joins TRBV29-1 and TRBJ2-5; D possibly corresponds to TRBD1 (6 bases). The CDR3 is 12 residues long. Germline CDR1 is SQVTM and CDR2 is ANQGSEA. The V end was cut by 7 bases, the J end by 5 bases, with 14 bases between. CDR3: CSARQARETQYF. In nucleotides, the CDR3 is TGCAGCGCTCGACAGGCACGGGAGACCCAGTACTTC.